This is a list of T cell receptor beta chains from one sample in a study of glioma-infiltrating T cells after dendritic cell vaccination. The table came from immunoSEQ multiplex PCR; TCRdb's copy has only in-frame clones and leaves some out. The sample lists 95,000 or so clones, 85% to 90% occurring once. The sequencing here drew on blood, taken before dendritic cell vaccination. These receptors were obtained from a human donor with glioblastoma. The CDR3 runs from the conserved cysteine through the conserved F or W. D genes are given only for firm matches. For some rows the clone size is stated as once, few or many, or as a class when expanded; others skip it.

TRBJ1-5	-	-	TRBV19	15	CASSPADRYNQPQHF
TRBJ2-7	-	-	TRBV7-8	12	CASSAGGYEQYF
TRBJ2-7	TRBD1	few	TRBV19	16	CASSASGGRSSYEQYF
TRBJ2-1	-	-	TRBV7-3	13	CASSLMSYNEQFF
TRBJ1-1	-	-	TRBV7-9	14	CASGSRGRNTEAFF
TRBJ1-2	-	-	TRBV27	12	CASSSGNYGYTF
TRBJ2-7	-	-	TRBV18	16	CASSQEGAWTPYEQYF
TRBJ1-2	-	-	TRBV27	16	CASSDEGRAWGYGYTF
TRBJ1-2	TRBD1	once	TRBV11-2	13	CASSLTGDYGYTF
TRBJ1-2	TRBD1	-	TRBV5-4	13	CASSVGTAYGYTF
TRBJ2-3	TRBD2	-	TRBV5-1	17	CASSFGLAGGITDTQYF
TRBJ1-1	-	-	TRBV11-3	17	CASSLDLGAEMNTEAFF
TRBJ1-1	-	-	TRBV27	14	CASSLDPAYTEAFF
TRBJ1-1	-	-	TRBV25-1	13	CASMGGLNTEAFF
TRBJ1-3	TRBD1	-	TRBV7-6	16	CASSSPGTGTGNTIYF
TRBJ1-6	-	once	TRBV6-5	14	CASSDPGGNSPLHF
TRBJ2-5	-	once	TRBV5-6	14	CASSSGPNEETQYF
TRBJ1-1	TRBD1	-	TRBV5-1	14	CASSIGTANTEAFF
TRBJ1-2	-	-	TRBV11-2	14	CASSLYQGGYGYTF
TRBJ1-5	-	-	TRBV10-2	15	CATNLDSDSNQPQHF
TRBJ1-3	-	-	TRBV5-1	15	CASSFDGSSGNTIYF
TRBJ2-2	TRBD2	-	TRBV4-1	17	CASSRQGSGSGTGELFF
TRBJ2-5	TRBD1	-	TRBV5-1	15	CASSLNTGGLETQYF
TRBJ1-1	-	-	TRBV7-9	14	CASSLNARRGEAFF
TRBJ2-1	TRBD2	few	TRBV10-1	15	CASSESSGRAYEQFF
TRBJ2-5	TRBD2	-	TRBV12-5	16	CASGLAGGTGQETQYF
TRBJ2-7	TRBD1	-	TRBV29-1	14	CSVERDREPYEQYF
TRBJ2-7	TRBD2	-	TRBV7-2	14	CASSPLAGLYEQYF
TRBJ2-5	-	once	TRBV10-3	14	CAISIEANSETQYF
TRBJ2-3	TRBD1	-	TRBV6-6	15	CASSSDRGLSDTQYF
TRBJ1-2	TRBD1	-	TRBV7-2	14	CASSPGQGEHGYTF
TRBJ2-1	TRBD2	-	TRBV7-3	16	CASSRTSGRTANEQFF
TRBJ1-2	-	-	TRBV7-9	14	CASSTADTFYGYTF